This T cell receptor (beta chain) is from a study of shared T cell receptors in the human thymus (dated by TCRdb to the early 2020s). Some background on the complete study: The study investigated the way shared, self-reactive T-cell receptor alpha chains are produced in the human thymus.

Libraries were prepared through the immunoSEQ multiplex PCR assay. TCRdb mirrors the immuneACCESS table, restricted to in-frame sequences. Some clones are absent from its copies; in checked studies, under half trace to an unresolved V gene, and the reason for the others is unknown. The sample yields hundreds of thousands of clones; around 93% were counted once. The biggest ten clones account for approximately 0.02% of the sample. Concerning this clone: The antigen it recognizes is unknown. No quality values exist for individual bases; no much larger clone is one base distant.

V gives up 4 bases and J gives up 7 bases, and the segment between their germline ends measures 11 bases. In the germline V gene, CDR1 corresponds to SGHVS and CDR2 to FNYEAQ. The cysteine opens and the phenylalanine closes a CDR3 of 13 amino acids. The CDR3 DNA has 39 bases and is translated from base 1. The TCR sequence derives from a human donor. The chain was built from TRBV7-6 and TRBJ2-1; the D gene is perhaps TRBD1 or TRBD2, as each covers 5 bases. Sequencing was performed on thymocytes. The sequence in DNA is TGTGCCAGCAGCTCAGGGACGAGGAATGAGCAGTTCTTC. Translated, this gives CASSSGTRNEQFF.